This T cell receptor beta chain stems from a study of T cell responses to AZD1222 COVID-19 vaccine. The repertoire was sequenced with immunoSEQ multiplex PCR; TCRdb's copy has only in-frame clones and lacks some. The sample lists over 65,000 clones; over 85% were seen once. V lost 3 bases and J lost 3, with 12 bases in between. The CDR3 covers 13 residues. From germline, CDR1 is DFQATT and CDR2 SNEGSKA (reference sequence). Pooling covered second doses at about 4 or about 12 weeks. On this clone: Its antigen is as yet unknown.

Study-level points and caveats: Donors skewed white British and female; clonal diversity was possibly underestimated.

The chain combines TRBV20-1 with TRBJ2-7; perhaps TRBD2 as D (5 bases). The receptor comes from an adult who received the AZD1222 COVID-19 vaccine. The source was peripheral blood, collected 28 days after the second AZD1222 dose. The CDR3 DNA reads TGCAGTGCTAGTGGGGAGTTACTCTACGAGCAGTACGTC. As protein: CSASGELLYEQYV.